This TCR beta chain was identified in a study of PD-1 blockade in classical Hodgkin lymphoma. Study in general: Administration of nivolumab to patients was at 3 mg/kg intravenously every 2 weeks. Study-wide results and limits: Patients starting nivolumab under 1 year after ASCT were excluded. For complete responders, baseline diversity was comparable to that of newly diagnosed patients. Only CD4+ TCR diversity, not CD8+, had risen significantly by C4D1.

The data were produced by immunoSEQ multiplex PCR, yet TCRdb's version contains in-frame clones alone and is incomplete. The table has tens of thousands of clones, around 71% seen once. CDR1 is MNHEY, CDR2 SVGAGI, per germline. Germline trimming cut 2 bases from V and 7 bases from J; bases unmatched to any gene: 9. The CDR3 length is 15 residues. As for this clone: What it binds is not known.

Autologous stem cell transplantation was followed by relapse in every patient, and brentuximab vedotin exposure varied. The sequence derives from a human donor with classical Hodgkin lymphoma. The specimen was peripheral blood mononuclear cells (PBMCs), collected before the second cycle of nivolumab. The chain links TRBV6-5 to TRBJ1-2; the match to TRBD1 covers 8 bases. As DNA, the CDR3 is TGTGCCAGCAGTTACCCACCCCAGGGGGCGCGTGGCTACACCTTC. Protein sequence: CASSYPPQGARGYTF.